Detailed here is one T cell receptor (beta chain). What it recognizes is unknown. V gave up 5 bases and J gave up 0 bases, with 8 bases separating them. The CDR3 totals 15 residues. In germline, CDR1 is SGHDN, CDR2 FVKESK. Clones were read by immunoSEQ multiplex PCR, and TCRdb kept only the in-frame ones, dropping some. The data contain around 49,000 clones, approximately 79% of them singletons. The data originate from a study of OX40 agonist ivuxolimab in advanced cancers. Regarding the study as a whole: At 0.1 to 3.0 mg/kg and by week 6, CD4+ and CD8+ T cells in the blood had expanded clonally. Compared with others, partial responders at 0.1-3.0 mg/kg displayed clonal expansion among the lowest.

The gene calls are TRBV14 and TRBJ2-6; weak D call: TRBD1 (6 bases). The starting material was CD4+ or CD8+ T cells sorted from blood, obtained in a trial of the OX40 agonist ivuxolimab. This TCR came from an adult with an advanced solid tumor such as melanoma, head and neck, liver or kidney cancer. Here the CDR3 reads CASSVRGSGANVLTF. The DNA for the CDR3 is TGTGCCAGCAGCGTCAGGGGCTCTGGGGCCAACGTCCTGACTTTC.